The 29 T cell receptor beta chains listed next were all sequenced from one sample in a study of blood T cell repertoires in COVID-19. Only in-frame clones appear in the TCRdb table, and some are missing; sequencing was by immunoSEQ multiplex PCR. Among about half a million clones, about nine tenths were seen once, and the ten largest hold approximately 8.3%. What was sequenced was PBMCs or T cells enriched from blood (not recorded which). These receptors all come from a woman between 55 and 75 years old who had recovered from COVID-19.

This clone showed up just once. The genes are TRBV18 and TRBJ1-1; a weak D match, TRBD1 (6 bases). V was pared by 2 bases and J by 3 bases, with 16 bases between. In germline, CDR1 is KGHSH, CDR2 LQKENI. CDR3 length: 16 residues. CDR3 in amino acids: CASSPGYPRGYTEAFF. In DNA, the CDR3 is TGTGCCAGCTCACCAGGATACCCCAGGGGTTACACTGAAGCTTTCTTT.

The chain combines TRBV5-6 with TRBJ2-1; weak D call: TRBD2 (7 bases). The CDR3 spans 15 residues. V lost 4 bases, J lost 5 bases, and 16 bases lay in between. From germline, CDR1 is SGHDT and CDR2 YYEEEE. DNA of the CDR3: TGTGCCAGCAGCCGGACTAGTGGGGGCAACAATGAGCAGTTCTTC. It yields the protein CASSRTSGGNNEQFF. Based on the CDR3 plus reference TRBV5-6 and TRBJ2-1, the full variable domain is DAGVTQSPTHLIKTRGQQVTLRCSPKSGHDTVSWYQQALGQGPQFIFQYYEEEERQRGNFPDRFSGHQFPNYSSELNVNALLLGDSALYLCASSRTSGGNNEQFFGPGTRLTVL.

Comment on this clone: The same CDR3 can be traced to other DNA sequences in this sample. This chain uses TRBV6-5 with TRBJ1-2; TRBD1 might be the D (5 bases). This CDR3 has 11 residues. Germline V gives CDR1 MNHEY, CDR2 SVGAGI. Trimming stripped 5 bases from V and 5 bases from J, with 6 bases between. This CDR3 is CASSRGYGYTF. The CDR3 region has the DNA TGTGCCAGCAGTCGGGGGTATGGCTACACCTTC.

Here the CDR3 reads CASSEAINIANYGYTF. The CDR3 DNA reads TGTGCCAGCAGTGAAGCAATCAACATCGCTAACTATGGCTACACCTTC. This chain connects TRBV6-1 to TRBJ1-2, with D uncertain. Germline CDR1 MNHNS, CDR2 SASEGT. The ends were cut back, 0 bases at V and 0 bases at J, with 11 bases in the middle. There are 16 residues in the CDR3.

The genes are TRBV7-7 and TRBJ2-5; possibly TRBD1 for D (6 bases). Per germline, CDR1 SSHAT and CDR2 FNYEAQ (reference sequence). The CDR3 runs to 14 residues. Trimming removed 5 bases from V and 2 bases from J, with 12 bases in between. The DNA of the CDR3 is TGTGCCAGCAGCCAGACAGGACCGCAAGAGACCCAGTACTTC. It yields the protein CASSQTGPQETQYF.

This chain uses TRBV19 with TRBJ2-2; 10 nucleotides agree with TRBD1. CDR1 and CDR2 from the germline V gene are LNHDA and SQIVND (reference sequence). J lost 1 base, V lost 6 bases, and 2 bases had no gene match. The CDR3 runs 15 residues. The CDR3 DNA follows: TGTGCCAGTAGCAGGACAGGGGGGAACACCGGGGAGCTGTTTTTT. Its protein is CASSRTGGNTGELFF.

This rearrangement joins TRBV30 to TRBJ2-3, with D maybe TRBD1 (5 bases). The CDR3 sequence is 12 residues long. V lost 4 bases to trimming and J lost 6 bases, with 11 bases between them. Germline V CDR1 and CDR2: GTSNPN, SVGIG (reference sequence). CDR3 nucleotide sequence: TGTGCCTGGAATAGGGGTTCGGATACGCAGTATTTT. Protein: CAWNRGSDTQYF.

This chain links TRBV3-1 (or the pseudogene TRBV3-2) with TRBJ1-2, with 8 bases identical to TRBD1. The germline V gene has CDR1 LGHDT and CDR2 YNNKEL (reference sequence). Trimming took 4 bases from V and 7 from J; bases not matched to a gene: 11. The CDR3 is made up of 15 amino acids. CDR3 sequence: CASSPDGQGSRGYTF. In DNA, the CDR3 is TGTGCCAGCAGCCCAGACGGACAGGGCTCTCGTGGCTACACCTTC.

In its sample, this clone was seen once. The chain joins TRBV19 to TRBJ2-5; TRBD2 might be the D (5 bases). V was clipped by 6 bases and J by 5 bases, with 19 bases between them. CDR1 and CDR2 from the germline V gene are LNHDA and SQIVND (reference sequence). There are 15 residues in the CDR3. DNA for the CDR3: TGTGCCAGTAGGGGTCGGACTCGCCTGTCGGAGACCCAGTACTTC. Translation gives CASRGRTRLSETQYF.

This clone appeared a few times. This chain joins TRBV4-1 and TRBJ1-5; TRBD1 is a possible D gene (5 bases). Trimming pared 5 bases from V and 6 bases from J, leaving 11 bases between. The CDR3 has 13 amino acids. In germline, CDR1 is MGHRA, CDR2 YSYEKL. CDR3: CASSDTGTQPQHF. The CDR3 nucleotides read TGCGCCAGCAGCGATACAGGAACTCAGCCCCAGCATTTT.

In this sample, this clone turned up a few times. The rearrangement links TRBV2 to TRBJ2-7; perhaps TRBD1 as D (6 bases). Trimming cost V 6 bases and J 5 bases, with 14 bases left between them. The CDR3 length is 13 residues. From germline, CDR1 is SNHLY and CDR2 FYNNEI. The CDR3 here is CASSVQGFHEQYV. CDR3 bases: TGTGCCAGCAGCGTCCAGGGGTTCCACGAGCAGTACGTC.

In DNA, the CDR3 is TGCGCCAGCAGCTCCCGGGACACCGGGGAGCTGTTTTTT. It codes for CASSSRDTGELFF. This chain uses TRBV5-1 with TRBJ2-2; D not certain. From germline, CDR1 is SGHRS and CDR2 YFSETQ. V lost 3 bases to trimming and J lost 3 bases, with 6 bases between them. This CDR3 has 13 amino acids. The full variable domain, with the rest looked up from reference TRBV5-1 and TRBJ2-2, is KAGVTQTPRYLIKTRGQQVTLSCSPISGHRSVSWYQQTPGQGLQFLFEYFSETQRNKGNFPGRFSGRQFSNSRSEMNVSTLELGDSALYLCASSSRDTGELFFGEGSRLTVL.

For this clone: This sequence may be a read error, since a much larger clone differs from it by one base. The J gene is TRBJ1-3, the V gene TRBV5-4; D unclear. V was pared by 0 bases and J by 0 bases, with 4 bases between. CDR3 length: 14 amino acids. Germline V gene sequence: CDR1 SGHNT, CDR2 YYREEE (reference sequence). The CDR3 loop reads CASSLGSSGNTIYF. CDR3 coding DNA: TGTGCCAGCAGCTTGGGGAGCTCTGGAAACACCATATATTTT.

The chain recombines TRBV5-1 with TRBJ1-1, with 7 bases that match TRBD1. The CDR3 sequence is 14 residues long. The germline CDR1 and CDR2 sequences are SGHRS and YFSETQ. J lost 2 bases, V lost 3 bases, and 4 bases had no gene match. CDR3 residues: CASSSWDRNTEAFF. DNA for the CDR3: TGCGCCAGCAGCTCATGGGACAGAAACACTGAAGCTTTCTTT.

J is TRBJ1-5 and V is TRBV30; D perhaps matches TRBD1 (5 bases). The CDR3 runs 15 residues. Germline CDR1 is GTSNPN and CDR2 is SVGIG (reference sequence). The V end lost 0 bases, the J end lost 1 base, and 10 bases lay between the germline ends. The CDR3 region has the DNA TGTGCCTGGAGTGTACGAGGACACAGCAATCAGCCCCAGCATTTT. This translates into CAWSVRGHSNQPQHF.

This chain joins TRBV3-1 (or the pseudogene TRBV3-2) and TRBJ1-2; D perhaps matches TRBD1 (6 bases). The germline gives CDR1 LGHDT, CDR2 YNNKEL (reference sequence). V was clipped by 0 bases and J by 7 bases, with 15 bases between them. The CDR3 contains 15 residues. The CDR3 coding sequence is TGTGCCAGCAGCCAAGAAGGGGGGCGCGGGGGTGGCTACACCTTC. It is translated as CASSQEGGRGGGYTF.

The chain has TRBV11-2 and TRBJ1-5; D gene ambiguous. V lost 0 bases and J lost 3, with 9 bases in between. The CDR3 consists of 15 residues. Per germline, CDR1 SGHAT and CDR2 FQNNGV. The CDR3 is CASSLDSSINQPQHF. The CDR3 DNA reads TGTGCCAGCAGCTTAGATAGCAGTATCAATCAGCCCCAGCATTTT.

The CDR3 loop reads CASSLQLGARGYTF. In DNA form, the CDR3 reads TGTGCCAGCAGCCTACAATTGGGGGCGCGTGGCTACACCTTC. The chain links TRBV6-6 to TRBJ1-2; perhaps TRBD1 as D (6 bases). This CDR3 has 14 residues. The V gene's germline CDR1 is MNHNY and CDR2 SVGAGI (reference sequence). Trimming pared 6 bases from V and 7 bases from J, leaving 18 bases between.

This chain's CDR3 is CASSSHRDPMNTEAFF. In DNA, the CDR3 is TGTGCCAGTAGTAGCCACAGGGACCCCATGAACACTGAAGCTTTCTTT. The chain has TRBV19 and TRBJ1-1; D possibly corresponds to TRBD1 (6 bases). CDR1 is LNHDA, CDR2 SQIVND, per germline (reference sequence). The CDR3 loop spans 16 amino acids. Trimming removed 4 bases from V and 0 bases from J, with 15 bases in between.

The chain carries TRBV27 and TRBJ1-1; 9 nucleotides line up with TRBD1. Trimming at V came to 4 bases and at J to 1 base, leaving 10 bases not matched to a gene. The CDR3 spans 17 residues. The germline V gene has CDR1 MNHEY and CDR2 SMNVEV (reference sequence). This chain's CDR3 is CASSYGQGPSSNTEAFF. CDR3 DNA sequence: TGTGCCAGCAGTTACGGACAGGGGCCTTCCTCGAACACTGAAGCTTTCTTT.

This chain connects TRBV14 to TRBJ1-4; 7 nucleotides line up with TRBD1. The CDR3 is 16 residues long. J was trimmed by 0 bases and V by 3 bases; bases with no gene match: 4. Germline CDR1 reads SGHDN; CDR2 reads FVKESK. CDR3 in amino acids: CASSQSQGATNEKLFF. In nucleotides, the CDR3 is TGTGCCAGCAGCCAGAGCCAGGGGGCAACTAATGAAAAACTGTTTTTT.

Note on this clone: Within the sample, other DNA sequences also encode this same CDR3. The rearrangement joins TRBV30 to TRBJ1-5; TRBD1 might be the D (5 bases). This CDR3 comprises 13 residues. The V end lost 1 base, the J end lost 7 bases, and 11 bases lay between the germline ends. Per the germline V gene, CDR1 is GTSNPN and CDR2 is SVGIG (reference sequence). CDR3 nucleotide sequence: TGTGCCTGGAGTGGGGGGGGGAACCAGCCCCAGCATTTT. Protein: CAWSGGGNQPQHF.

J is TRBJ1-6 and V is TRBV5-6; 7 bases match TRBD1. Germline-derived CDR1 and CDR2 are SGHDT and YYEEEE. With 4 bases clipped from V and 8 bases from J, the junction kept 9 bases outside the gene matches. The CDR3 runs to 15 residues. CDR3 sequence (DNA): TGTGCCAGCAGCCCTAGGGGGCTCTGGGATTCACCCCTCCACTTT. Its translation: CASSPRGLWDSPLHF.

V gene TRBV3-1 (or the pseudogene TRBV3-2) combines with J gene TRBJ2-7, with a tentative D call TRBD1 (6 bases). Germline CDR1 is LGHDT and CDR2 is YNNKEL (reference sequence). V dropped 5 bases and J dropped 3 bases, with 14 bases sitting between them. This CDR3 spans 14 amino acids. The CDR3 sequence: CASSLHLGGYEQYF. The CDR3 bases are TGTGCCAGCAGCTTACACCTAGGGGGCTACGAGCAGTACTTC.

The gene calls are TRBV28 and TRBJ1-2; D is unclear. Germline V gene data show CDR1 as MDHEN and CDR2 as SYDVKM. The V gene lost 9 bases and the J gene lost 4 bases, with 12 bases spanning the gap. This CDR3 region has 12 residues. The CDR3 coding sequence is TGTGCCAGTTTATCAGGTTTCTATGGCTACACCTTC. It encodes CASLSGFYGYTF.

The V and J genes are TRBV5-1 and TRBJ2-1, with TRBD2 matching 9 bases. CDR1 is SGHRS, CDR2 YFSETQ, per germline. This CDR3 region has 13 residues. Losses at the gene ends were 4 bases for V and 5 bases for J; bases not matched to a gene: 1. Here the CDR3 DNA reads TGCGCCAGCAGCGGGACTAGCCACAATGAGCAGTTCTTC. It encodes CASSGTSHNEQFF.

The chain employs TRBV9 and TRBJ2-3; 7 nucleotides line up with TRBD2. The CDR3 has 15 residues. Losses at the gene ends were 0 bases for V and 4 bases for J; bases not matched to a gene: 5. Germline V CDR1 and CDR2: SGDLS, YYNGEE. DNA of the CDR3: TGTGCCAGCAGCGTAGTAGCGGGCCCCGCAGATACGCAGTATTTT. Amino acid sequence: CASSVVAGPADTQYF.

As concerns this clone: Other DNA sequences in the same sample also yield this CDR3. The chain employs TRBV24-1 and TRBJ1-2; 9 bases agree with TRBD1. Trimming at V came to 5 bases and at J to 6 bases, leaving 3 bases not matched to a gene. Germline values: CDR1 KGHDR, CDR2 SFDVKD. This CDR3 region has 13 residues. Here the CDR3 DNA reads TGTGCCACCAGTGGGGACAGGGAAGATGGCTACACCTTC. It yields the protein CATSGDREDGYTF.

This clone was counted once. Here the CDR3 DNA reads TGCAGTGCTAGTGCTACAGGGGGCAACTATGGCTACACCTTC. Its protein product is CSASATGGNYGYTF. V usage is TRBV20-1 and J usage is TRBJ1-2; 9 nucleotides line up with TRBD1. Germline V gene data show CDR1 as DFQATT and CDR2 as SNEGSKA (reference sequence). V trimming: 3 bases; J trimming: 2 bases; junction bases outside the gene matches: 4. The CDR3 totals 14 residues.